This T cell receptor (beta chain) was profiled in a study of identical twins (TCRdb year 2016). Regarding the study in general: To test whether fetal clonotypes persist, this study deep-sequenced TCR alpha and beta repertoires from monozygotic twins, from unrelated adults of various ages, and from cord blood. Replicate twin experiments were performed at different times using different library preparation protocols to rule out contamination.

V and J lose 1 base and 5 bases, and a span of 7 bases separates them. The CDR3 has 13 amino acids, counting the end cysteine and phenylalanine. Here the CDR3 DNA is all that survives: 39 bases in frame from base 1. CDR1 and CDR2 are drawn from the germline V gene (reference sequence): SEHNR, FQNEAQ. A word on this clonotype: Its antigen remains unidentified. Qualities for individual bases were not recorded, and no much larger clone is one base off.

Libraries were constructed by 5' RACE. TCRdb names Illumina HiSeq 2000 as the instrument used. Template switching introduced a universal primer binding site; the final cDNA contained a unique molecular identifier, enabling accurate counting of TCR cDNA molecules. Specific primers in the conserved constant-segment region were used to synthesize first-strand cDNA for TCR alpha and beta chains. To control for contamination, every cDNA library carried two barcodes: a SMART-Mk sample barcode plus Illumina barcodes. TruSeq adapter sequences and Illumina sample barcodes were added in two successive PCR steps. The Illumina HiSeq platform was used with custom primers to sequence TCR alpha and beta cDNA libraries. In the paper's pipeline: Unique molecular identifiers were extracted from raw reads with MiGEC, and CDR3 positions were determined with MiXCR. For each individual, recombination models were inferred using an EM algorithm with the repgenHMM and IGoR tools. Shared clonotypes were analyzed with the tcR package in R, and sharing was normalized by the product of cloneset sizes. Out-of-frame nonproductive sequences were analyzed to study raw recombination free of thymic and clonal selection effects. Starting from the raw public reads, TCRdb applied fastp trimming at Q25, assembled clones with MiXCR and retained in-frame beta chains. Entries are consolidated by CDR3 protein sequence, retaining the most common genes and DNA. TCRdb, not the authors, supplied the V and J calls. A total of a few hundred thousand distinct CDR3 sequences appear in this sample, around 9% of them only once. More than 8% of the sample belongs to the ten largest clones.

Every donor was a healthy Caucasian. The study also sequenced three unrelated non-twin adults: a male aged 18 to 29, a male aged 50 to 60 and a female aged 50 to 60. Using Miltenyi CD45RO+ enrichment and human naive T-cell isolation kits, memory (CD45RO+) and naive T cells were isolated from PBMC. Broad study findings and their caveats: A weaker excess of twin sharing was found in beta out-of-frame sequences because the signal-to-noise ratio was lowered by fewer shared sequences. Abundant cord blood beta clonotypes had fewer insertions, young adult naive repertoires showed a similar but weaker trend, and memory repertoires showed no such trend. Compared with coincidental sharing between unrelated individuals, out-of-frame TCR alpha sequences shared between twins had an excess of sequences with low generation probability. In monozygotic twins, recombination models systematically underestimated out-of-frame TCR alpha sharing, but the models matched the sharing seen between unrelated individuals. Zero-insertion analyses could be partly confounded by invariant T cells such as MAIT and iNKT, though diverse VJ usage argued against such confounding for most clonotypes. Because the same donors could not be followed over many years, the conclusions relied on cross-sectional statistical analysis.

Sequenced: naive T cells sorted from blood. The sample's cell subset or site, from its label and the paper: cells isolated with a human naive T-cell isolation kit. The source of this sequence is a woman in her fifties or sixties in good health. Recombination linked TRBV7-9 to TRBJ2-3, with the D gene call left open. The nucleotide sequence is TGTGCCAGCAGCTTAGAGGCTGGAGATACGCAGTATTTT. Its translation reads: CASSLEAGDTQYF.